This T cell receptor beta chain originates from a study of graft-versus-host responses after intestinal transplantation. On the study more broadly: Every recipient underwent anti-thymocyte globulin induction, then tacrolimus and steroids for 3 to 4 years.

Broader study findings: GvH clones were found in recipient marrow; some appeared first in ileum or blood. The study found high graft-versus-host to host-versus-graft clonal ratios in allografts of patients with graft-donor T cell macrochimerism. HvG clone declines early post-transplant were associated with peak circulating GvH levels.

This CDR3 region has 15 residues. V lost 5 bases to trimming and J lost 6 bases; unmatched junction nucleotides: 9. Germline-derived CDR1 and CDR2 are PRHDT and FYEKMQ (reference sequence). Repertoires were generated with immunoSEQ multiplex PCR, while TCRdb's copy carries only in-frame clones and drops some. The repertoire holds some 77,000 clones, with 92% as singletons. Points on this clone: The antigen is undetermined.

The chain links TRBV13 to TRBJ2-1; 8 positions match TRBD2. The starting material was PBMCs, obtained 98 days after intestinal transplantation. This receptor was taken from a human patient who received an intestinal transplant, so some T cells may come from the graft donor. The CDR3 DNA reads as TGTGCCAGCAGCCCAGGACTAGCCCGGCTCAATGAGCAGTTCTTC. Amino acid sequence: CASSPGLARLNEQFF.